Listed here is a single T cell receptor (beta chain). Antigen specificity is unknown. The observed sequence ends 3 residues before the CDR3 terminus, with the missing tail filled in from the germline J gene. This record belongs to a study of Tregs in tolerant kidney transplant recipients. Regarding the study as a whole: The most relevant donor-specific Treg TCRbeta repertoire apparently came from expansion with activated donor B cells. Biological reproducibility was not directly addressed in this study.

Unstimulated regulatory T cells (CD4+CD25+CD127-), CD4+CD25- non-regulatory cells, CD4 and CD8 cells were FACS-sorted from thawed PBMCs. Measured with immunoSEQ multiplex PCR; TCRdb has only the in-frame clones, and not every one. The table lists 45,000 to 55,000 clones. The CDR3 is 12 amino acids. V shed 2 bases and J shed 4 bases, with 8 bases lying between them. Germline CDR1 reads SQVTM; CDR2 reads ANQGSEA. The sequence was obtained from a human donor who received a combined kidney and bone marrow transplant. Sequences were derived from CD4+ T cells from blood, sampled before the transplant. V gene TRBV29-1 combines with J gene TRBJ1-2; D not resolved. Incomplete CDR3 DNA: TGCAGCGTTGAAACACCGAGCTATGGC. Residues: CSVETPSYG. The complete CDR3 reads CSVETPSYGYTF. The entire variable domain, with the rest obtained from reference TRBV29-1 and TRBJ1-2, is as follows: SAVISQKPSRDICQRGTSLTIQCQVDSQVTMMFWYRQQPGQSLTLIATANQGSEATYESGFVIDKFPISRPNLTFSTLTVSNMSPEDSSIYLCSVETPSYGYTFGSGTRLTVV.